Listed here are 20 T cell receptor beta chains from one sample, sequenced in a study of CD8 T cells in Susac syndrome. Reverse transcription used roughly 0.5 to 1 ug RNA and random hexamers. TCRdb called the immunoSEQ multiplex PCR reads again in MiXCR, with one record for every CDR3 protein. In the table there are roughly 190,000 distinct CDR3 sequences, about 93% of which are singletons. The sequenced sample was CD4+ T cells from PBMCs. The receptors come from a human donor in good health.

The chain couples TRBV3-1 to TRBJ1-5; D is perhaps TRBD1 (5 bases). CDR1 and CDR2 (germline): LGHDT, YNNKEL (reference sequence). V lost 2 bases and J 5 bases, leaving 10 bases between the germline ends. The CDR3 is made up of 14 amino acids. The CDR3 is CASSQRGAYQPQHF. CDR3 DNA sequence: TGTGCCAGCAGCCAACGAGGGGCCTATCAGCCCCAGCATTTT. The full variable domain, with the rest looked up from reference TRBV3-1 and TRBJ1-5, is DTAVSQTPKYLVTQMGNDKSIKCEQNLGHDTMYWYKQDSKKFLKIMFSYNNKELIINETVPNRFSPKSPDKAHLNLHINSLELGDSAVYFCASSQRGAYQPQHFGDGTRLSIL.

The chain carries TRBV14 and TRBJ1-3, with a possible D match to TRBD1 (5 bases). This CDR3 region has 16 residues. V gave up 1 base and J gave up 4 bases, with 14 bases separating them. Germline loops: CDR1 SGHDN, CDR2 FVKESK. CDR3 sequence: CASSQAGGVSGNTIYF. CDR3 bases: TGTGCCAGCAGCCAAGCTGGGGGAGTTTCAGGAAACACCATATATTTT.

V is TRBV12-3 or TRBV12-4 and J is TRBJ1-5; 8 bases fit TRBD1. V shed 3 bases and J 4 bases; nucleotides not matched to a gene: 11. CDR3 size: 17 residues. The chain's CDR3 is CASSFRTGSRGNQPQHF. In DNA, the CDR3 is TGTGCCAGCAGTTTTCGGACAGGGAGCAGGGGAAATCAGCCCCAGCATTTT.

V and J are TRBV12-3 or TRBV12-4 and TRBJ1-2; D is perhaps TRBD1 (5 bases). V lost 5 bases, J lost 8 bases, and 15 bases lay in between. The CDR3 runs 13 residues. The CDR3, as DNA: TGTGCCAGCAGTGCCCAGGGCCCCCTAGGCTACACCTTC. It codes for CASSAQGPLGYTF.

This clonotype was detected once. The chain has TRBV7-9 and TRBJ2-7; a possible D gene is TRBD1 (6 bases). Germline V lookup: CDR1 SEHNR, CDR2 FQNEAQ (reference sequence). The germline V and J ends were trimmed by 4 bases and 1 base, with 8 bases remaining between them. The CDR3 has 13 amino acids. In nucleotides, the CDR3 is TGTGCCAGCAGCTGGGACAATTCCTACGAGCAGTACGTC. Translating gives CASSWDNSYEQYV.

The chain has TRBV2 and TRBJ1-5; D is perhaps TRBD1 (6 bases). This CDR3 comprises 14 residues. Trimming removed 5 bases from V and 6 bases from J, with 14 bases in between. Germline V gene lookup returns CDR1 SNHLY and CDR2 FYNNEI. This CDR3 is CASSRGGAGQPQHF. DNA for the CDR3: TGTGCCAGCAGTCGGGGGGGGGCAGGTCAGCCCCAGCATTTT.

This chain links TRBV6-2 or TRBV6-3 with TRBJ1-5; D possibly corresponds to TRBD1 (5 bases). This CDR3 is 14 amino acids long. Germline V gene sequence: CDR1 MNHEY, CDR2 SVGEGT. Trimming left V 6 bases short and J 5 bases short, with 14 bases between. CDR3 sequence reads: CASSYGGVHQPQHF. CDR3 bases: TGTGCCAGCAGCTACGGGGGGGTGCATCAGCCCCAGCATTTT.

J is TRBJ2-3 and V is TRBV4-1, with 8 bases that match TRBD2. V lost 0 bases to trimming and J lost 1 base; unmatched junction nucleotides: 9. There are 18 residues in the CDR3. The germline gives CDR1 MGHRA, CDR2 YSYEKL. CDR3 sequence reads: CASSQEDGGADRTDTQYF. CDR3 sequence (DNA): TGCGCCAGCAGCCAAGAGGACGGGGGGGCCGACCGCACAGATACGCAGTATTTT.

The CDR3 loop is CASSQADRGYGYTF. CDR3 coding DNA: TGTGCCAGCAGCCAAGCGGACAGGGGATATGGCTACACCTTC. V is TRBV3-1 and J is TRBJ1-2, with 9 bases aligning to TRBD1. Germline CDR1 is LGHDT and CDR2 is YNNKEL (reference sequence). This CDR3 spans 14 amino acids. V gave up 1 base and J gave up 5 bases; unmatched junction bases: 2.

The chain couples TRBV7-9 to TRBJ1-5; a possible D gene is TRBD1 (6 bases). Trimming stripped 7 bases from V and 6 bases from J, with 16 bases between. This CDR3 has 14 amino acids. CDR1 and CDR2 from the germline V gene are SEHNR and FQNEAQ (reference sequence). CDR3: CASKVQGNPQPQHF. CDR3 nucleotides: TGTGCCAGCAAGGTACAGGGAAATCCTCAGCCCCAGCATTTT.

In this sample, this clonotype turned up once. The gene calls are TRBV9 and TRBJ2-5, with 8 bases fitting TRBD2. The CDR3 consists of 16 residues. The junction had 8 bases not matched to a gene; V was cut back by 2 bases and J by 2 bases. Germline lookup yields CDR1 SGDLS and CDR2 YYNGEE. CDR3 residues: CASSVGVAGPQETQYF. The CDR3, as DNA: TGTGCCAGCAGCGTTGGGGTAGCGGGGCCGCAAGAGACCCAGTACTTC. The full variable domain, with the rest looked up from reference TRBV9 and TRBJ2-5, is DSGVTQTPKHLITATGQRVTLRCSPRSGDLSVYWYQQSLDQGLQFLIQYYNGEERAKGNILERFSAQQFPDLHSELNLSSLELGDSALYFCASSVGVAGPQETQYFGPGTRLLVL.

V usage is TRBV5-1 and J usage is TRBJ1-5; 10 positions agree with TRBD1. CDR1 is SGHRS and CDR2 is YFSETQ in the germline V gene. With V trimmed by 1 base and J by 6 bases, 4 bases remained unmatched. The CDR3 length is 15 residues. DNA for the CDR3: TGCGCCAGCAGCTTGAATGGGGACAGGGGTCAGCCCCAGCATTTT. Its protein product is CASSLNGDRGQPQHF.

This chain links TRBV5-1 with TRBJ1-5, with 10 nucleotides matching TRBD1. CDR1 SGHRS and CDR2 YFSETQ come from the germline V gene. V was clipped by 7 bases and J by 6 bases; unmatched bases: 13. This CDR3 has 16 amino acids. The CDR3 DNA is TGCGCCAGCGCCCCAGGGGCGGGACAGGGGCCTCAGCCCCAGCATTTT. This codes for CASAPGAGQGPQPQHF.

The J gene is TRBJ1-6, the V gene TRBV12-3 or TRBV12-4; 9 nucleotides align to TRBD1. The ends lost 6 bases at V and 3 bases at J; junction bases unmatched: 3. CDR3 size: 15 residues. CDR3 DNA sequence: TGTGCCAGCAGAAAGACAGGGGGCTATAATTCACCCCTCCACTTT. Translated, it gives CASRKTGGYNSPLHF.

The chain uses TRBV28 and TRBJ2-6; no reliable D call. V was pared by 4 bases and J by 2 bases, with 9 bases between. Germline V gene lookup returns CDR1 MDHEN and CDR2 SYDVKM. CDR3 length: 15 residues. For the CDR3, the DNA is TGTGCCAGCAGTTGGACGGAAACTGGGGCCAACGTCCTGACTTTC. It yields the protein CASSWTETGANVLTF.

The chain links TRBV12-3 or TRBV12-4 to TRBJ1-2, with 9 bases fitting TRBD1. The CDR3 has 17 residues. The ends lost 5 bases at V and 7 bases at J; junction bases unmatched: 17. In nucleotides, the CDR3 is TGTGCCAGCAGTCGCCTTGGGACAGGGAATTTCGGTCGTGGCTACACCTTC. Translating it yields CASSRLGTGNFGRGYTF.

The chain has TRBV28 and TRBJ1-4; a weak D match, TRBD1 (6 bases). Germline values: CDR1 MDHEN, CDR2 SYDVKM. CDR3 length: 13 residues. V was trimmed by 5 bases and J by 8 bases, leaving 12 bases between them. The CDR3 bases are TGTGCCAGCAGTACTGGACAGCCCGAAAAACTGTTTTTT. As protein: CASSTGQPEKLFF.

The rearrangement uses TRBV15 and TRBJ1-2; D is perhaps TRBD1 (6 bases). V was cut by 2 bases and J by 4 bases, with 11 bases left in between. Germline loops: CDR1 LNHNV, CDR2 YYDKDF (reference sequence). This CDR3 spans 14 amino acids. CDR3 residues: CATSRKGGSYGYTF. CDR3 DNA: TGTGCCACCAGCAGAAAAGGGGGGTCCTATGGCTACACCTTC.

This chain uses TRBV29-1 with TRBJ1-2; D gene ambiguous. The V and J ends lost 3 bases and 7 bases respectively, with 3 bases between them. Germline V gene lookup returns CDR1 SQVTM and CDR2 ANQGSEA. The CDR3 extends over 9 amino acids. This CDR3 is CSVEGGYTF. CDR3 nucleotide sequence: TGCAGCGTTGAGGGTGGCTACACCTTC. The variable domain in full, with the rest retrieved from reference TRBV29-1 and TRBJ1-2, is SAVISQKPSRDICQRGTSLTIQCQVDSQVTMMFWYRQQPGQSLTLIATANQGSEATYESGFVIDKFPISRPNLTFSTLTVSNMSPEDSSIYLCSVEGGYTFGSGTRLTVV.

V is TRBV19 and J is TRBJ1-2, with D tentatively TRBD1 (5 bases). The V gene's germline CDR1 is LNHDA and CDR2 SQIVND (reference sequence). V shed 7 bases and J shed 8 bases, with 14 bases lying between them. The CDR3 is made up of 12 amino acids. The CDR3 DNA reads as TGTGCCAGTATCTCACGGGACGAGGGCTACACCTTC. It encodes CASISRDEGYTF.